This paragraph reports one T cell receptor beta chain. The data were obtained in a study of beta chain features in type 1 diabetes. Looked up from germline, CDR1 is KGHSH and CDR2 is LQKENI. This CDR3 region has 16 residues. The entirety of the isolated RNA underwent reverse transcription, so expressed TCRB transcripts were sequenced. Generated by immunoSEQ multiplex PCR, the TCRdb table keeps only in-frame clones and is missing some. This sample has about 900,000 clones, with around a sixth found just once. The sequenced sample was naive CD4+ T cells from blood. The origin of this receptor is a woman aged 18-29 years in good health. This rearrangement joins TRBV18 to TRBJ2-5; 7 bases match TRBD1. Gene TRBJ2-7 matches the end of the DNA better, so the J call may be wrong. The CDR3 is CASSPMVPTGPYEQYF. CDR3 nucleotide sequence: TGTGCCAGCTCACCTATGGTGCCGACAGGGCCCTACGAGCAGTACTTC.